The clone carrying this T cell receptor beta chain was counted once. Antigen: not known. The CDR3 sequence is 16 residues long. The germline CDR1 and CDR2 sequences are LNHDA and SQIVND (reference sequence). V lost 6 bases to trimming and J lost 2 bases; unmatched junction nucleotides: 9. PCR was performed using 60 Vbeta and 13 Jbeta primers. The protocol was immunoSEQ multiplex PCR, while the TCRdb copy is restricted to in-frame clones and leaves out a portion. The sample yields roughly 120,000 clones, around 82% seen once. The entry originates in a study of cytomegalovirus exposure and HLA in healthy donors. Study-wide findings and caveats: An analysis done earlier found most TCR beta V segments productive about 87% or about 30% of the time.

The sample was PBMCs. The J gene is TRBJ2-7, the V gene TRBV19; 11 bases agree with TRBD2. The TCR sequence derives from a woman in her 30s in good health and CMV-seropositive. This CDR3 is CASRLSSTSGTYEQYF. Written as DNA, the CDR3 is TGTGCCAGTAGATTAAGTTCGACTAGCGGGACCTACGAGCAGTACTTC.